This T cell receptor beta chain is from a study of cytotoxic CD8 clonotypes in ibrutinib-treated CLL. Study details: Response material was collected after a median 12 months of treatment, range 6 to 36.

This clone showed up just a few times. The repertoire was sequenced with immunoSEQ multiplex PCR; TCRdb's copy has only in-frame clones and lacks some. The sample includes about 200,000 clones, approximately 68% seen only once; the top ten take roughly an eighth. Germline loops: CDR1 WNHNN, CDR2 SYGVQD (reference sequence). This CDR3 contains 14 residues. V was clipped by 4 bases and J by 0 bases, with 9 bases between them. The clonotype originates from a human donor with chronic lymphocytic leukemia. Sample: PBMCs, taken after 24 months of ibrutinib treatment. The J gene is TRBJ1-1, the V gene TRBV10-1; weak D call: TRBD1 (5 bases). CDR3 in amino acids: CASSVTRVNTEAFF. DNA for the CDR3: TGCGCCAGCAGTGTTACCAGGGTGAACACTGAAGCTTTCTTT.